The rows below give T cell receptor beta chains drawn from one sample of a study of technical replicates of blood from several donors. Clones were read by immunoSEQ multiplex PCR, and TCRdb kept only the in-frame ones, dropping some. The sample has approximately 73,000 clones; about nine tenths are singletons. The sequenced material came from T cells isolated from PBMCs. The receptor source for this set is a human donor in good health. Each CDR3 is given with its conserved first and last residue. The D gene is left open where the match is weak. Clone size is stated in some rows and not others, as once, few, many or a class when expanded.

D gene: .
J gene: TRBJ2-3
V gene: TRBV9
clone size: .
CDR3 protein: CASSLTGTPSTDTQYF
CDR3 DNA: TGTGCCAGCAGCTTGACCGGGACACCCAGCACAGATACGCAGTATTTT

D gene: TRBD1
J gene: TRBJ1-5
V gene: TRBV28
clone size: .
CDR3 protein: CASSPTGVQPQHF
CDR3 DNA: TGTGCCAGCAGTCCGACAGGGGTTCAGCCCCAGCATTTT

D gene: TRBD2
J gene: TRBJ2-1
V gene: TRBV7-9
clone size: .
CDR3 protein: CASSPNPGLGPHEQFF
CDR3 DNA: TGTGCCAGCAGCCCTAATCCGGGACTAGGCCCCCATGAGCAGTTCTTC

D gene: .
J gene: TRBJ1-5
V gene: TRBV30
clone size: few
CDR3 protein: CAWSVKRDSNQPQHF
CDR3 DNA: TGTGCCTGGAGTGTAAAGAGGGATAGCAATCAGCCCCAGCATTTT

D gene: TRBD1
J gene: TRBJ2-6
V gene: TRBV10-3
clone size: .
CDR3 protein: CAISAGAGGAGANVLTF
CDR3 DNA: TGTGCCATCAGTGCTGGGGCAGGGGGCGCCGGGGCCAACGTCCTGACTTTC

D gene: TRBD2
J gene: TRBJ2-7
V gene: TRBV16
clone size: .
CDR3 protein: CASSQPEREEGYEQYF
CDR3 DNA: TGTGCCAGCAGCCAACCGGAGCGGGAGGAGGGCTACGAGCAGTACTTC

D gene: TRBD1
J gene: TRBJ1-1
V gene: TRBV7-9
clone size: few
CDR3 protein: CASSLVTGKKFDTEAFF
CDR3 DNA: TGTGCCAGCAGCCTAGTGACAGGGAAGAAATTCGACACTGAAGCTTTCTTT

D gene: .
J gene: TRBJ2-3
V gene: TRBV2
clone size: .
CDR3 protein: CASSYSTGTDTQYF
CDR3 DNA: TGTGCCAGCAGTTACAGTACAGGGACAGATACGCAGTATTTT

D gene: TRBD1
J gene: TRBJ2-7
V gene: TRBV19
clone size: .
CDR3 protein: CASAFGRGQGYEQYF
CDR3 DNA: TGTGCCAGTGCTTTTGGGCGGGGACAGGGCTACGAGCAGTACTTC

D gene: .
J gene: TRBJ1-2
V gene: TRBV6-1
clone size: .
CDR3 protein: CASSDYSYGYTF
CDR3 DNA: TGTGCCAGCAGTGACTATAGCTATGGCTACACCTTC

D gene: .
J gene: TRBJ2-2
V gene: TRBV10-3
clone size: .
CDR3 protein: CAITDQFGAGGELFF
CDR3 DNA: TGTGCCATCACTGACCAGTTTGGGGCCGGCGGGGAGCTGTTTTTT

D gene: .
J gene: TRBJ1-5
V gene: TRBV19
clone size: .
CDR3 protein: CAIKGRGNQPQHF
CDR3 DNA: TGTGCCATCAAGGGGCGAGGCAATCAGCCCCAGCATTTT

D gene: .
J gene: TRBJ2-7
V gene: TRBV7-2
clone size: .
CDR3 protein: CASSPTFSVHEQYF
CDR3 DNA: TGTGCCAGCAGCCCCACCTTCTCGGTACACGAGCAGTACTTC

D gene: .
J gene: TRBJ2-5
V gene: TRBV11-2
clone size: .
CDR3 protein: CASSLRRGPETQYF
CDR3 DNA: TGTGCCAGCAGCCTACGCAGGGGTCCAGAGACCCAGTACTTC

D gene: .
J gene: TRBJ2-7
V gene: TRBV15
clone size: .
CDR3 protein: CATSRDHYEQYF
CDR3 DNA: TGTGCCACCAGCAGAGACCATTACGAGCAGTACTTC

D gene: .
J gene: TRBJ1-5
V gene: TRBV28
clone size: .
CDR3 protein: CASSFGGLHQPQHF
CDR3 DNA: TGTGCCAGCAGTTTTGGAGGGCTTCATCAGCCCCAGCATTTT

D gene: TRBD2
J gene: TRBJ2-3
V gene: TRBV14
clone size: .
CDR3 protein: CASSPGLAGYTDTQYF
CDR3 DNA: TGTGCCAGCAGCCCGGGACTAGCGGGGTACACAGATACGCAGTATTTT

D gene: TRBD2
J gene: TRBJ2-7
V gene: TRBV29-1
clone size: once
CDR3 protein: CSVQSPSGRAYEQYF
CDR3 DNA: TGCAGCGTCCAATCCCCTAGCGGGAGGGCCTACGAGCAGTACTTC

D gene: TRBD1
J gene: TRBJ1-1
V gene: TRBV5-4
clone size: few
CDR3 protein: CASSRRGQSEEAFF
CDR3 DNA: TGTGCCAGCTCAAGGCGGGGACAGAGTGAGGAAGCTTTCTTT

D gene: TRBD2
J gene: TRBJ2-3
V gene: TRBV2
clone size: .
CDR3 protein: CASSEALAGGVDTQYF
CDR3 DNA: TGTGCCAGCAGTGAAGCATTAGCGGGAGGTGTAGATACGCAGTATTTT

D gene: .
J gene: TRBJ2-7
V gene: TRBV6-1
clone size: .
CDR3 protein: CASKLYEQYF
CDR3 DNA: TGTGCCAGCAAACTGTACGAGCAGTACTTC

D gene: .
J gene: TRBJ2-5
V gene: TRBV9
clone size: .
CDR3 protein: CASSVGIGAQETQYF
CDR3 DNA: TGTGCCAGCAGCGTAGGTATAGGGGCGCAAGAGACCCAGTACTTC

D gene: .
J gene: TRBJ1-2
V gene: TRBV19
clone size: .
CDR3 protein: CASSRQDSGYGYTF
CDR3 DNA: TGTGCCAGTAGTAGACAGGACTCGGGGTATGGCTACACCTTC

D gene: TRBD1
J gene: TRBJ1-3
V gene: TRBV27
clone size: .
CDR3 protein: CASSTRAGGHGNTIYF
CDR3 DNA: TGTGCCAGCAGTACCCGGGCAGGGGGTCATGGAAACACCATATATTTT

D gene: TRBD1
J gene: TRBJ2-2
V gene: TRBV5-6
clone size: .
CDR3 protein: CASSLGQGATGELFF
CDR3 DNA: TGTGCCAGCAGCTTGGGACAGGGGGCCACCGGGGAGCTGTTTTTT

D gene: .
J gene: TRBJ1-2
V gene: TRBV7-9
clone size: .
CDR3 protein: CASSLARGQGYGYTF
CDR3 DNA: TGTGCCAGCAGCTTAGCAAGGGGCCAAGGATATGGCTACACCTTC

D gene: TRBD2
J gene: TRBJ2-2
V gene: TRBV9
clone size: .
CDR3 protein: CASRPGLEEVGELFF
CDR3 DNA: TGTGCCAGCCGGCCGGGACTAGAGGAAGTCGGGGAGCTGTTTTTT

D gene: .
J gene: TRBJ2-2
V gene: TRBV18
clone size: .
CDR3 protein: CASSNQVSGELFF
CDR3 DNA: TGTGCCAGCTCAAACCAGGTTTCCGGGGAGCTGTTTTTT

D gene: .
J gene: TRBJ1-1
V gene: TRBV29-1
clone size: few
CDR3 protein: CSVGVNTEAFF
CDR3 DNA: TGCAGCGTTGGCGTGAACACTGAAGCTTTCTTT

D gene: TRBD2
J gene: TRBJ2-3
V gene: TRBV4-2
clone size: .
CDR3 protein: CASSQGSSGTGDTQYF
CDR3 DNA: TGTGCCAGCAGCCAAGGGTCTAGCGGGACGGGAGATACGCAGTATTTT

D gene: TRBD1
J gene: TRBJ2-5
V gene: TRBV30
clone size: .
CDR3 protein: CAWDREETQYF
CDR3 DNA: TGTGCCTGGGACAGGGAGGAGACCCAGTACTTC

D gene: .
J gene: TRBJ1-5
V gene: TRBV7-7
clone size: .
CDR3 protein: CASSLDGGSGHHQPQHF
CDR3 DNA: TGTGCTAGCAGCTTGGACGGGGGGTCAGGGCACCATCAGCCCCAGCATTTT

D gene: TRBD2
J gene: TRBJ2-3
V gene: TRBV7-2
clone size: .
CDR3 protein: CASSLGAGIGDTQYF
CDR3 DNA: TGTGCCAGCAGCTTAGGAGCGGGAATCGGGGATACGCAGTATTTT

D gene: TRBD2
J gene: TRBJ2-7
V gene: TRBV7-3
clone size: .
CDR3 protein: CASSLGGGREQYF
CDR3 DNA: TGTGCCAGCAGCTTAGGGGGAGGGCGCGAGCAGTACTTC

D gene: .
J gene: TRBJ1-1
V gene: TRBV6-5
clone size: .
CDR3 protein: CASRQGLEAFF
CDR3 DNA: TGTGCCAGCAGGCAGGGCCTTGAAGCTTTCTTT

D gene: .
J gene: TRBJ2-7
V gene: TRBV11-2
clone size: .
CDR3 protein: CASSLVAGEYEQYF
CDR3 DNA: TGTGCCAGCAGCTTAGTGGCAGGGGAGTACGAGCAGTACTTC

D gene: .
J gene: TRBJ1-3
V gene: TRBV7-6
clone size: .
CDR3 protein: CASSPTTQSDTKRGNTIYF
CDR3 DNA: TGTGCCAGCAGCCCCACCACCCAGTCGGATACTAAACGGGGAAACACCATATATTTT

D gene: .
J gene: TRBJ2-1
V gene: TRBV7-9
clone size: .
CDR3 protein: CASSLSREVDSEQFF
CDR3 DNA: TGTGCCAGCAGCTTATCCAGGGAGGTCGATAGTGAGCAGTTCTTC